A selection of T cell receptor beta chains follows, all from one sample in a study of CD8+ T cells in alopecia areata. The data were produced by immunoSEQ multiplex PCR, yet TCRdb's version contains in-frame clones alone and is incomplete. The table records 200,000 or so clones, about 56% of them present only once. The sequenced sample consisted of CD8+ T cells sorted from blood. The receptors were gathered from a human donor in good health. The CDR3 runs from the conserved cysteine through the conserved F or W. A D gene is named only where the DNA matches it firmly. Some rows mark clone size as missing; the rest say once, few, many or name a class of expanded clone.

TRBJ1-2 TRBV30 once - CAWNLQGRGGYTF TGTGCCTGGAACCTTCAGGGGAGAGGCGGCTACACCTTC
TRBJ2-7 TRBV10-3 - - CAISEGSYEQYF TGTGCCATCAGTGAAGGATCCTACGAGCAGTACTTC
TRBJ2-7 TRBV6-5 - - CASSLAGYYEQYF TGTGCCAGCAGCCTGGCGGGGTACTACGAGCAGTACTTC
TRBJ2-1 TRBV11-2 - - CASSLGLNNYNEQFF TGTGCCAGCAGCTTAGGGCTAAACAACTACAATGAGCAGTTCTTC
TRBJ2-3 TRBV7-2 - TRBD2 CASSRRAGEPDTQYF TGTGCCAGCAGCCGGCGGGCGGGGGAGCCAGATACGCAGTATTTT
TRBJ2-1 TRBV19 few - CASSLRGAINEQFF TGTGCCAGTAGTCTTAGGGGGGCCATTAATGAGCAGTTCTTC
TRBJ2-7 TRBV29-1 - - CSTLGGPQDSSYEQYF TGCAGCACCCTAGGGGGACCCCAGGACTCCTCCTACGAGCAGTACTTC
TRBJ2-7 TRBV7-9 - TRBD2 CASSLGLLAGGEQYF TGTGCCAGCAGCTTAGGGTTACTAGCGGGGGGTGAGCAGTACTTC
TRBJ2-5 TRBV29-1 - TRBD1 CSVGQGETQYF TGCAGCGTGGGACAGGGGGAGACCCAGTACTTC
TRBJ1-4 TRBV5-1 - - CASSLRGPGEKLFF TGCGCCAGCAGCTTGAGAGGGCCGGGTGAAAAACTGTTTTTT
TRBJ1-4 TRBV29-1 - - CSVGYATNEKLFF TGCAGCGTTGGTTATGCAACTAATGAAAAACTGTTTTTT
TRBJ2-5 TRBV4-1 - - CASSQDGFGGRETQYF TGCGCCAGCAGCCAAGATGGTTTCGGGGGAAGGGAGACCCAGTACTTC
TRBJ2-1 TRBV27 - - CASSLMGSSNYNEQFF TGTGCCAGCAGTTTAATGGGGTCAAGCAACTACAATGAGCAGTTCTTC
TRBJ1-3 TRBV19 few - CASTASGLSGNTIYF TGTGCCAGTACCGCGTCGGGGCTCTCTGGAAACACCATATATTTT
TRBJ2-7 TRBV15 - - CATSRVKDGPYEQYF TGTGCCACCAGCAGAGTTAAGGACGGACCCTACGAGCAGTACTTC
TRBJ2-7 TRBV7-6 - - CASSLDQTYEQYF TGTGCCAGCAGCTTAGACCAGACCTACGAGCAGTACTTC
TRBJ2-2 TRBV27 few - CASSLVAPTGELFF TGTGCCAGCAGTTTGGTCGCCCCCACCGGGGAGCTGTTTTTT
TRBJ1-2 TRBV25-1 - TRBD1 CASSKGAGNGYTF TGTGCCAGCAGTAAGGGGGCAGGTAATGGCTACACCTTC
TRBJ1-1 TRBV19 few - CASSIILNTEAFF TGTGCCAGTAGTATCATCTTGAACACTGAAGCTTTCTTT
TRBJ2-1 TRBV30 - TRBD2 CAWSIVRGDRGNEQFF TGTGCCTGGAGCATTGTCCGGGGGGACCGGGGCAATGAGCAGTTCTTC
TRBJ2-5 TRBV4-1 - TRBD2 CASSALASLDQETQYF TGCGCCAGCAGCGCACTAGCGAGCCTGGACCAAGAGACCCAGTACTTC
TRBJ1-5 TRBV4-1 few TRBD1 CASRLDRDNQPQHF TGCGCCAGCAGACTGGACAGGGATAATCAGCCCCAGCATTTT
TRBJ2-7 TRBV30 - - CAWGWHGTYEQYF TGTGCCTGGGGATGGCACGGAACCTACGAGCAGTACTTC
TRBJ1-2 TRBV29-1 - - CSVEDGGYGYTF TGCAGCGTTGAAGATGGGGGCTATGGCTACACCTTC
TRBJ1-6 TRBV2 once - CASSESQGYSPLHF TGTGCCAGCAGTGAATCTCAGGGATATTCACCCCTCCACTTT
TRBJ2-7 TRBV5-6 - - CASSYWAWGTSSYEQYF TGTGCCAGCAGCTACTGGGCGTGGGGCACCAGCTCCTACGAGCAGTACTTC
TRBJ1-1 TRBV19 - TRBD1 CASSISGGGVEAFF TGTGCCAGTAGTATCTCCGGAGGGGGCGTTGAAGCTTTCTTT
TRBJ2-3 TRBV7-8 - - CASSLSSSSTDTQYF TGTGCCAGCAGCTTAAGTAGTTCCAGCACAGATACGCAGTATTTT
TRBJ1-1 TRBV13 - TRBD1 CASSGLQGAMNTEAFF TGTGCCAGCAGCGGACTACAGGGGGCCATGAACACTGAAGCTTTCTTT
TRBJ1-1 TRBV4-1 few TRBD1 CASSQGGGNEAFF TGCGCCAGCAGCCAAGGAGGGGGCAATGAAGCTTTCTTT
TRBJ2-2 TRBV11-2 few - CASSLTGELFF TGTGCCAGCAGCTTAACCGGGGAGCTGTTTTTT